This T cell receptor beta chain was obtained from a study of regulatory T cells in long-lasting Graves disease. The sample's time point: newly diagnosed GD, antithyroid drugs for less than 3 months. Generation of the TCR library employed RNA extracted from PBMCs. Study outcomes and limitations: TCR diversity in persistent Graves' patients was below that of newly diagnosed ones. TRBV28 was favored in persistent disease, as were TRBJ1-2 and TRBJ2-5.

The TCR beta library used iRepertoire HTBI primers with Arm-PCR amplification of CDR3. TCRdb redid the calling of the multiplex PCR reads with MiXCR, one entry per CDR3 protein. This table has over 500,000 distinct CDR3 sequences, roughly 16% appearing once. The CDR3 length is 17 residues. Germline assignment: CDR1 SGHTA and CDR2 FQGTGA. V was pared by 5 bases and J by 0 bases, with 8 bases of the junction left unmatched. This clonotype was seen many times. Its antigen is unknown. A further study also used this sample, focusing on T cells in Graves' hyperthyroidism and ophthalmopathy. That paper notes: Exclusions: uncontrolled infection, other autoimmune disease, pregnancy, lactation. Ophthalmopathy was separated from stable hyperthyroidism by a 13 V-J model.

V and J are TRBV7-3 and TRBJ2-3; TRBD2 agrees at 10 bases. The clonotype comes from a young man with Graves disease. The sample in question was peripheral blood mononuclear cells (PBMCs), obtained at new diagnosis, from a patient treated with antithyroid drugs. The CDR3 loop reads CASSPYLAGASTDTQYF. For the CDR3, the DNA is TGTGCCAGCAGCCCCTATCTAGCGGGAGCTAGCACAGATACGCAGTATTTT.